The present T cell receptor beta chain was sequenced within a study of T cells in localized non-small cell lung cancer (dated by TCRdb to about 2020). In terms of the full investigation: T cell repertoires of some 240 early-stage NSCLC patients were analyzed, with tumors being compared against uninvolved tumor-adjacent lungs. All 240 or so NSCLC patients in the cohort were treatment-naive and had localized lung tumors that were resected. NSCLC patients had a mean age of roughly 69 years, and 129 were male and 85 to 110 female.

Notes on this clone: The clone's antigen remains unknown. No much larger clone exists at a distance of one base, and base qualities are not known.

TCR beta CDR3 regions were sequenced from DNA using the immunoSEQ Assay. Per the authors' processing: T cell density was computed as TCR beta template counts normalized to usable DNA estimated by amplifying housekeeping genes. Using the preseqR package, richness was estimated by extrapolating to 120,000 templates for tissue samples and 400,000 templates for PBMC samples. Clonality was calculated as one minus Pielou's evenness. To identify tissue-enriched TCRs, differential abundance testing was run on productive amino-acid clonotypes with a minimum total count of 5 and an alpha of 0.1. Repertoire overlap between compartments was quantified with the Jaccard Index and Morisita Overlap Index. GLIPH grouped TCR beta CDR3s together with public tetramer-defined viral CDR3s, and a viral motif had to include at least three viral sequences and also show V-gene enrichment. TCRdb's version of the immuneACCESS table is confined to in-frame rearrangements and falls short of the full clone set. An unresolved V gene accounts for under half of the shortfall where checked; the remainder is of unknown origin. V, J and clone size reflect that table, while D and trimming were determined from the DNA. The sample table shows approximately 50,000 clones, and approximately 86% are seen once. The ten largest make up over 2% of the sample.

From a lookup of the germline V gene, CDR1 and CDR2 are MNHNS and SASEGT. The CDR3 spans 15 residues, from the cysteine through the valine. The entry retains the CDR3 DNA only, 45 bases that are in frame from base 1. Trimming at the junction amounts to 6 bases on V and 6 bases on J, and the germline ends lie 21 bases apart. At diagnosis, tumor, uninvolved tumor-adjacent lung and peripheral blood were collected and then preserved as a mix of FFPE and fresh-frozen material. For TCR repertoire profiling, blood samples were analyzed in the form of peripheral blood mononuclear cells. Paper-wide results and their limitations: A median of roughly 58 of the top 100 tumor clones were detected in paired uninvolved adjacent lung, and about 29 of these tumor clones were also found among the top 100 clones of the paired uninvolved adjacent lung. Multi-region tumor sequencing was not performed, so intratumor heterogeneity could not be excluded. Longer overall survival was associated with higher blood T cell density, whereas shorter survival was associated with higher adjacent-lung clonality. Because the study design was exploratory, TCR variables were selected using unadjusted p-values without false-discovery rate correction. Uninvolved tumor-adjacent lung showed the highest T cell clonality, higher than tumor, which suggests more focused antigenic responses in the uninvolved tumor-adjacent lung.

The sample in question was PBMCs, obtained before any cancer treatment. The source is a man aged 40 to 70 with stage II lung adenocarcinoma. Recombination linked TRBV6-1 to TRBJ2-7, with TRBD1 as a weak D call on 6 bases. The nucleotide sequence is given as TGTGCCAGCAGCCCCCCCGGGACAAGGAGCAGCGAGCAGTACGTC. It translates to CASSPPGTRSSEQYV.